A selection of T cell receptor beta chains follows, all from one sample in a study of blood T cell repertoires in COVID-19. Assay: immunoSEQ multiplex PCR; the TCRdb copy retains only in-frame clones and omits some. The table lists 65,000 to 95,000 clones, roughly 84% of them singletons. Sequencing input: peripheral blood. The receptors shown here come from a woman between 50 and 59 years old with acute or convalescent COVID-19. CDR3s include the opening cysteine and the closing phenylalanine or tryptophan. A D gene is named only where the DNA matches it firmly. Not all rows give a size; the values are once, few, many and, for expanded clones, a class.

v_gene	d_gene	len	abundance	j_gene	CDR3nt	CDR3aa
TRBV7-9	NA	13	NA	TRBJ2-7	TGTGCCAGCAGCTCCCAGGTAGTGTACGAGCAGTACTTC	CASSSQVVYEQYF
TRBV20-1	NA	11	NA	TRBJ2-1	TGCAGTGCTAGGCCCGGGAATGAGCAGTTCTTC	CSARPGNEQFF
TRBV29-1	NA	12	NA	TRBJ1-2	TGCAGCGTTGACTACAGTAACTATGGCTACACCTTC	CSVDYSNYGYTF
TRBV19	TRBD1	15	once	TRBJ1-5	TGTGCCAGTGCCACGACAGGGGGGAGCAATCAGCCCCAGCATTTT	CASATTGGSNQPQHF
TRBV4-1	NA	14	NA	TRBJ2-1	TGCGCCAGCAGCCAAGTTGACATGGCCAATGAGCAGTTCTTC	CASSQVDMANEQFF
TRBV5-1	NA	15	NA	TRBJ2-2	TGCGCCAGCAGCTTGGAACTCGATGATTCCGGGGAGCTGTTTTTT	CASSLELDDSGELFF
TRBV9	TRBD1	13	NA	TRBJ1-2	TGTGCCAGCAGCGGGGACAGGGCCTATGGCTACACCTTC	CASSGDRAYGYTF
TRBV5-1	NA	14	NA	TRBJ2-6	TGCGCCAGCAGCAGTACCGGGACTGGGAACGTCCTGACTTTC	CASSSTGTGNVLTF
TRBV14	TRBD1	14	NA	TRBJ2-1	TGTGCCAGCAGCCCGGGACAGGGGTACAATGAGCAGTTCTTC	CASSPGQGYNEQFF
TRBV29-1	NA	14	NA	TRBJ2-7	TGCAGCACCACCGGGACAACCGGAAGTTGGGAGCAGTACTTC	CSTTGTTGSWEQYF
TRBV4-3	NA	13	NA	TRBJ2-5	TGCGCCAGCAGCCCCGGGGTTACGGAGACCCAGTACTTC	CASSPGVTETQYF
TRBV27	NA	16	NA	TRBJ1-6	TGTGCCAGCAGTTTCGGGGGAAGGTCCTATAATTCACCCCTCCACTTT	CASSFGGRSYNSPLHF
TRBV3-1/TRBV3-2	TRBD1	13	NA	TRBJ1-5	TGTGCCAGCAGTCCAGGGGGATTAGGTCCCCAGCATTTT	CASSPGGLGPQHF